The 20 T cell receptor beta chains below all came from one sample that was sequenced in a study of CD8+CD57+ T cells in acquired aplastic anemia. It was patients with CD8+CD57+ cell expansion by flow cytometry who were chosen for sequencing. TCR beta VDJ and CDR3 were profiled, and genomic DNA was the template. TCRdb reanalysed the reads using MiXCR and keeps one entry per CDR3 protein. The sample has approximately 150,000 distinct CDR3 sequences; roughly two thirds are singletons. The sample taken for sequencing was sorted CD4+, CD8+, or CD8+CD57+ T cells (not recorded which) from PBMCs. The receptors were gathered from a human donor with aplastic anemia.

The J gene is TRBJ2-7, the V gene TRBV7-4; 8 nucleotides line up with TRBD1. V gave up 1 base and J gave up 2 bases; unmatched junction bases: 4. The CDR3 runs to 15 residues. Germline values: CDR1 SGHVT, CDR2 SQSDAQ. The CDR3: CASSLVDRVAYEQYF. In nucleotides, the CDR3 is TGTGCCAGCAGCTTAGTGGACAGGGTGGCCTACGAGCAGTACTTC. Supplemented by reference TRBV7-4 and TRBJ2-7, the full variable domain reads GAGVSQSPRYKVAKRGRDVALRCDSISGHVTLYWYRQTLGQGSEVLTYSQSDAQRDKSGRPSGRFSAERPERSVSTLKIQRTEQGDSAVYLCASSLVDRVAYEQYFGPGTRLTVT.

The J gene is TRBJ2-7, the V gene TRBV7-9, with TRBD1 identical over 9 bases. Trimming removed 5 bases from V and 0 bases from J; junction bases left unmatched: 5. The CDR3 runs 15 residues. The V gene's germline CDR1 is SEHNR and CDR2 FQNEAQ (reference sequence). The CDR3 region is CASSTDRGSSYEQYF. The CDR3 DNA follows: TGTGCCAGCAGCACGGACAGGGGAAGCTCCTACGAGCAGTACTTC.

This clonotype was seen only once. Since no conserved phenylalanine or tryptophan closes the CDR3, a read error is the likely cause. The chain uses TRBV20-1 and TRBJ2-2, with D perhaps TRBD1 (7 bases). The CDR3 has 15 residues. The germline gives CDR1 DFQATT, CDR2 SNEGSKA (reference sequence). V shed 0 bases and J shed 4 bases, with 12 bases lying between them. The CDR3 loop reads CSARDLQGGTGELFL. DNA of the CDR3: TGCAGTGCTAGAGATCTTCAGGGGGGCACCGGGGAGCTGTTTCTT.

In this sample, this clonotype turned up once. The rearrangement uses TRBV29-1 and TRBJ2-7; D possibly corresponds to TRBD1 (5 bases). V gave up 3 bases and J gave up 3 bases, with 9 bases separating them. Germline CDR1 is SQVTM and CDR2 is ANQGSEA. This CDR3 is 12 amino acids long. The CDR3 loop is CSVEGQYYEQYF. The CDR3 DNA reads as TGCAGCGTTGAGGGGCAGTACTACGAGCAGTACTTC.

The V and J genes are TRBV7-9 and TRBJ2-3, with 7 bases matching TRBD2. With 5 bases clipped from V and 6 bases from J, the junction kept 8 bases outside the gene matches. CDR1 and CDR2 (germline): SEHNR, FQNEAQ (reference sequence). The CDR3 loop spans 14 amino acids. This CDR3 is CASSPPSGGDTQYF. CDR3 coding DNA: TGTGCCAGCAGCCCTCCTAGCGGTGGGGATACGCAGTATTTT. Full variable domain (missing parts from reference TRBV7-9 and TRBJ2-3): DTGVSQNPRHKITKRGQNVTFRCDPISEHNRLYWYRQTLGQGPEFLTYFQNEAQLEKSRLLSDRFSAERPKGSFSTLEIQRTEQGDSAMYLCASSPPSGGDTQYFGPGTRLTVL.

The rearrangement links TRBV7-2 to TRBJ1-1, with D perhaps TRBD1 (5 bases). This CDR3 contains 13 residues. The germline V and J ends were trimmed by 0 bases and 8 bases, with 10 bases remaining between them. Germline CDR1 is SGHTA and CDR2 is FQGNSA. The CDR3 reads CASSLAQGSEAFF. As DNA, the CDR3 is TGTGCCAGCAGCTTAGCGCAGGGAAGCGAAGCTTTCTTT.

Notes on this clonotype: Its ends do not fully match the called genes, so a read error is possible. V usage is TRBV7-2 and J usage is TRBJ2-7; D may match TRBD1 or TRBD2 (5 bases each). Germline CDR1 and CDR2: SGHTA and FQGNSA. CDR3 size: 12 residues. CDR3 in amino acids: CASSLARGDLDF. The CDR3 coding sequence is TGTGCCAGCAGCTTAGCGCGAGGGGATCTGGACTTC.

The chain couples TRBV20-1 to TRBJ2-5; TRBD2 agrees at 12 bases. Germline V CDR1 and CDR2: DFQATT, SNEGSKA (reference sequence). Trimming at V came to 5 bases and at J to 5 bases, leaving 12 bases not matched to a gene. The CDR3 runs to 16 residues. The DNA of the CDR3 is TGCAGTGCTGAAGCCCCTAGCGGGGGGGCCCAGGAGACCCAGTACTTC. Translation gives CSAEAPSGGAQETQYF.

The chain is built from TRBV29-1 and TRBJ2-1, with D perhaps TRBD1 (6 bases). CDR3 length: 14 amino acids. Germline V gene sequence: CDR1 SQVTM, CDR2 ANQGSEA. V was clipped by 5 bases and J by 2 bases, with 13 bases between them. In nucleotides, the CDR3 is TGCAGCGTTACACGGACAGTACCCTACAATGAGCAGTTCTTC. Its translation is CSVTRTVPYNEQFF.

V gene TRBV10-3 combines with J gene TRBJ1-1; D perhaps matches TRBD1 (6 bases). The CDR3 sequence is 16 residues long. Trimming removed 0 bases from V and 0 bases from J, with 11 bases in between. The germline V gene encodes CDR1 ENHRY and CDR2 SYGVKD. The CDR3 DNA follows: TGTGCCATCAGTGAGTCTATGACAGGCCTGAACACTGAAGCTTTCTTT. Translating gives CAISESMTGLNTEAFF.

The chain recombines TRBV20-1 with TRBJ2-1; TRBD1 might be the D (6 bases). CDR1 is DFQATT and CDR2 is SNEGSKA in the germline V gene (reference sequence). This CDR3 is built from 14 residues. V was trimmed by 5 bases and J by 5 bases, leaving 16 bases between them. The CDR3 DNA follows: TGCAGTGCTCCTTACAGGGTGGGTAACAATGAGCAGTTCTTC. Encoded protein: CSAPYRVGNNEQFF.

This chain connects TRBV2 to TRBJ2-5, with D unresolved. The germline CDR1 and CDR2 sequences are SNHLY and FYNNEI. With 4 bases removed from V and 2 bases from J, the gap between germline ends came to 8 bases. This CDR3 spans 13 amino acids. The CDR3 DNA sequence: TGTGCCAGCAGTGGAAATAGACAAGAGACCCAGTACTTC. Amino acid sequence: CASSGNRQETQYF.

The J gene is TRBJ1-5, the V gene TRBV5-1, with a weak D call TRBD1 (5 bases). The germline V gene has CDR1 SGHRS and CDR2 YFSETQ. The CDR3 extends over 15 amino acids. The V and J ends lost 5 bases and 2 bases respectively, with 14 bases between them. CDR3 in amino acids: CASRRGWGGNQPQHF. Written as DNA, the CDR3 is TGCGCCAGCAGGAGAGGGTGGGGGGGCAATCAGCCCCAGCATTTT.

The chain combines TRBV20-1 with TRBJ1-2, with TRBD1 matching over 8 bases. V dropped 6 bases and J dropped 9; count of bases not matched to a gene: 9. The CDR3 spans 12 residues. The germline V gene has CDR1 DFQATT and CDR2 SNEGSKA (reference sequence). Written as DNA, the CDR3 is TGCAGTGCATCACAGGGGGTTGAAAGCTACACCTTC. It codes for CSASQGVESYTF.

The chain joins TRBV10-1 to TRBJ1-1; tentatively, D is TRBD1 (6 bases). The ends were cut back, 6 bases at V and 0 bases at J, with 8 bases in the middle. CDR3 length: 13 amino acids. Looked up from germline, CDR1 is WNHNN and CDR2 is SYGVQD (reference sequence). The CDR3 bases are TGCGCCAGCAGACAGGGTATGAACACTGAAGCTTTCTTT. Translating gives CASRQGMNTEAFF.

For the CDR3, the DNA is TGCGCCAGCAGCACTGCGCAAGAGACCCAGTACTTC. Amino acid sequence: CASSTAQETQYF. The genes are TRBV10-2 and TRBJ2-5; no reliable D call. Trimming took off 6 bases at V and 2 bases at J, with 7 bases between the two ends. The CDR3 spans 12 residues. Germline V lookup: CDR1 WSHSY, CDR2 SAAADI.

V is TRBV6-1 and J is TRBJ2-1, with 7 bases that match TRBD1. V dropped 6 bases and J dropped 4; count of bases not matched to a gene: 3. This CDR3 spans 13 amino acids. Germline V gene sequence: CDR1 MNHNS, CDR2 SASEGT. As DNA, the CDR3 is TGTGCCAGCAGACCACAGGGGTACAATGAGCAGTTCTTC. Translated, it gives CASRPQGYNEQFF.

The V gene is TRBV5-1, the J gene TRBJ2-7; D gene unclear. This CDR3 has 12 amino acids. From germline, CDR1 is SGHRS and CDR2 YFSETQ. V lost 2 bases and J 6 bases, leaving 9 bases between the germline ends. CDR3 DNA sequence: TGCGCCAGCAGCTTCTCGGGTGCCGAGCAGTACTTC. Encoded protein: CASSFSGAEQYF.

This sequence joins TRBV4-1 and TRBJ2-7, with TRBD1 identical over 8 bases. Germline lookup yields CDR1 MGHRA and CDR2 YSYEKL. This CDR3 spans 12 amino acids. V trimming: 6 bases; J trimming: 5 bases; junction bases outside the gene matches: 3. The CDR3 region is CASRDRAHEQYF. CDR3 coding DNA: TGCGCCAGCAGGGACAGGGCCCACGAGCAGTACTTC.

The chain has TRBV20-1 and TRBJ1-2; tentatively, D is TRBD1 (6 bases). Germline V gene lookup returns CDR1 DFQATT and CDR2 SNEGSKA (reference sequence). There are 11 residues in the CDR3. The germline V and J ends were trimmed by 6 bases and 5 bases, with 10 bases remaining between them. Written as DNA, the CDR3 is TGCAGTGCGTCCCAGGGGTATGGCTACACCTTC. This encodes CSASQGYGYTF.